A single TCR beta chain is shown here with its context. Generated by immunoSEQ multiplex PCR, the TCRdb table keeps only in-frame clones and is missing some. The data hold around 77,000 clones, with just under 80% observed a single time. These data are taken from a study of OX40 agonist ivuxolimab in advanced cancers. V was clipped by 5 bases and J by 2 bases; unmatched bases: 3. CDR3 length: 15 amino acids. In germline, CDR1 is MNHEY, CDR2 SVGAGI. The sample in question was CD4+ or CD8+ T cells sorted from blood, obtained in a trial of the OX40 agonist ivuxolimab. The chain carries TRBV6-5 and TRBJ1-3, with TRBD1 identical over 10 bases. This clonotype originated in an adult with an advanced solid tumor such as melanoma, head and neck, liver or kidney cancer. CDR3 bases: TGTGCCAGCAGTAGCGACAGGGGGCCTGGAAACACCATATATTTT. This encodes CASSSDRGPGNTIYF.